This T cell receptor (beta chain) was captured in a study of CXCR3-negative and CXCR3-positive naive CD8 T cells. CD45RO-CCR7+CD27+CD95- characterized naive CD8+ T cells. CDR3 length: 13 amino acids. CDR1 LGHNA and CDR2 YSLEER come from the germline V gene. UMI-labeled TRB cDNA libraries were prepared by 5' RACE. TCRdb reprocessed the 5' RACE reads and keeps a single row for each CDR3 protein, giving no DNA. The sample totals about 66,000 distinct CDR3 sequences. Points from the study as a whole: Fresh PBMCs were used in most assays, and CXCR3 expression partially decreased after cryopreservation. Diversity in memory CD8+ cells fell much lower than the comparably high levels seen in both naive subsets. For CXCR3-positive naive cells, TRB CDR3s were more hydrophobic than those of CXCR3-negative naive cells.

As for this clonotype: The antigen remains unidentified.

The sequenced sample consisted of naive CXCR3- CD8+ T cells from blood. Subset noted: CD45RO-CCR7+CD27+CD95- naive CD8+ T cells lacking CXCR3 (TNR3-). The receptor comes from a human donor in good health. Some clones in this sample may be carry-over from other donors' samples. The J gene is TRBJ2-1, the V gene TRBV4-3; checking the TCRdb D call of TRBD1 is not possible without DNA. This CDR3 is CASSQGGGHEQFF.